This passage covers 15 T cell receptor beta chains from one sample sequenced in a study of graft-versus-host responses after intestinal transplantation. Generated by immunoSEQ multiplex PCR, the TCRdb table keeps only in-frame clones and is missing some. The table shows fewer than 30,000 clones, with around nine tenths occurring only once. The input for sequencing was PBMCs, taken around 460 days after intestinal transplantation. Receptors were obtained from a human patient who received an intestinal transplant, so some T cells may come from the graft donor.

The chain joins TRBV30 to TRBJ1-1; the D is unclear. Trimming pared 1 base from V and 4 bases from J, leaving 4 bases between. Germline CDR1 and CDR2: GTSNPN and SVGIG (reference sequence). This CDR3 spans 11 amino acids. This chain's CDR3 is CAWSGPTEAFF. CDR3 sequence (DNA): TGTGCCTGGAGTGGACCCACTGAAGCTTTCTTT.

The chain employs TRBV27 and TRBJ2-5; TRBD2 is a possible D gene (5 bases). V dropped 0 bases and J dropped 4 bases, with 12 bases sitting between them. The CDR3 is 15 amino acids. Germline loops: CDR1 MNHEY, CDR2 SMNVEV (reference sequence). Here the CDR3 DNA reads TGTGCCAGCAGTTTATCCATAGGGAGTCGAGAGACCCAGTACTTC. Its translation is CASSLSIGSRETQYF.

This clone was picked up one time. The CDR3 is CASGGGQNYGYTF. CDR3 coding DNA: TGTGCCAGCGGGGGGGGACAAAACTATGGCTACACCTTC. This sequence joins TRBV6-6 and TRBJ1-2; a weak D match, TRBD1 (6 bases). The CDR3 is made up of 13 amino acids. V shed 8 bases and J shed 2 bases, with 12 bases lying between them. Germline lookup yields CDR1 MNHNY and CDR2 SVGAGI (reference sequence).

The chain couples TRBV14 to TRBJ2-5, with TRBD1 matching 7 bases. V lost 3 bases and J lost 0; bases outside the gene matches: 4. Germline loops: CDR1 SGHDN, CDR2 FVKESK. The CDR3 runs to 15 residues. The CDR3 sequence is CASSHLDRHQETQYF. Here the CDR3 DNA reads TGTGCCAGCAGCCACTTGGACAGGCACCAAGAGACCCAGTACTTC.

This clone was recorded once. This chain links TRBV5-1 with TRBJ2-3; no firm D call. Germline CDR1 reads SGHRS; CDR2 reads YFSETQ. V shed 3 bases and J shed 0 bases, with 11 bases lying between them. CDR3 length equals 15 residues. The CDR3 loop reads CASSSQYISTDTQYF. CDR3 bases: TGCGCCAGCAGCTCGCAATATATAAGCACAGATACGCAGTATTTT.

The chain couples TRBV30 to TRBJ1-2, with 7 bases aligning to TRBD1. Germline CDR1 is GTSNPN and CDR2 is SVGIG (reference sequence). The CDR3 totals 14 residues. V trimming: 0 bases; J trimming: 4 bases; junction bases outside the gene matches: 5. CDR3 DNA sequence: TGTGCCTGGAGTGTGTCGACAGGGAGCTATGGCTACACCTTC. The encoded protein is CAWSVSTGSYGYTF.

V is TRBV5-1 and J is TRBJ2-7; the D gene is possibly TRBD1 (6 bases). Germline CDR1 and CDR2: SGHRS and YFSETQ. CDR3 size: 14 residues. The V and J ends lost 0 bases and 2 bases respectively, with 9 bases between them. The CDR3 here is CASSLGTVTYEQYF. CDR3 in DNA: TGCGCCAGCAGCTTGGGGACAGTTACCTACGAGCAGTACTTC.

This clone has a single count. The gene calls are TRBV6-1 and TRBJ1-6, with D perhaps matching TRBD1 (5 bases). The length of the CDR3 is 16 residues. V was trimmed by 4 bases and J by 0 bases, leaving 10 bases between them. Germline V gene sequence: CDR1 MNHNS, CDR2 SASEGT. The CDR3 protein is CASSGGESSYNSPLHF. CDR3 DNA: TGTGCCAGCAGTGGGGGGGAGAGCTCCTATAATTCACCCCTCCACTTT.

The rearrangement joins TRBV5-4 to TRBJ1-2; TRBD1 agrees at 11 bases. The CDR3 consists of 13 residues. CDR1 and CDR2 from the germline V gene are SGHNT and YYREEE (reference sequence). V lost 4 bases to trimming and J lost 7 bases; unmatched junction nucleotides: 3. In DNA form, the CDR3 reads TGTGCCAGCAGCGACGGGACAGGGGGTGGCTACACCTTC. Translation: CASSDGTGGGYTF.

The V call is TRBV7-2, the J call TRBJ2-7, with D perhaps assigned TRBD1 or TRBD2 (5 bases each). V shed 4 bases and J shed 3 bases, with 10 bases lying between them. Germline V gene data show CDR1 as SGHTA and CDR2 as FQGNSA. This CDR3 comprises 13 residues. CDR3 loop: CASSWDGIYEQYF. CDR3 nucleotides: TGTGCCAGCAGCTGGGACGGTATCTACGAGCAGTACTTC.

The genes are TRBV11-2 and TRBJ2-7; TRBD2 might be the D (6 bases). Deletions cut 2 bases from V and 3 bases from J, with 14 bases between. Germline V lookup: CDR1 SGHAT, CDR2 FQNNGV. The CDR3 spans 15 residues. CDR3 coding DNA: TGTGCCAGCAGCTTATTGGCGGGACTTAACTACGAGCAGTACTTC. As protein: CASSLLAGLNYEQYF.

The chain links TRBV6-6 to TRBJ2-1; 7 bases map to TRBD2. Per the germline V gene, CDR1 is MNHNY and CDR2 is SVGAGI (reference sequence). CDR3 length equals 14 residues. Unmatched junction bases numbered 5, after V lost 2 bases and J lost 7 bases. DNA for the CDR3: TGTGCCAGCAGTTACGGGGCGGGAGTTAATGAGCAGTTCTTC. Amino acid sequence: CASSYGAGVNEQFF.

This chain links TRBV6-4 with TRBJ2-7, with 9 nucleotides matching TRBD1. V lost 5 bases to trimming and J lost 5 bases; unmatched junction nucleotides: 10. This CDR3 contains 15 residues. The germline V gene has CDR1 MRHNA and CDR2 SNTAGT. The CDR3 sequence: CASSYPKWTGDEQYF. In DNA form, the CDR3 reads TGTGCCAGCAGTTACCCAAAATGGACAGGGGACGAGCAGTACTTC.

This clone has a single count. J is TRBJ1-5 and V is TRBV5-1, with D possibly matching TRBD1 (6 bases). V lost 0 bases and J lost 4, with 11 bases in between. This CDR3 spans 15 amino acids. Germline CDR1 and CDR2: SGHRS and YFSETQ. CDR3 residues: CASSLEGETNQPQHF. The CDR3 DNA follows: TGCGCCAGCAGCTTGGAGGGGGAAACGAATCAGCCCCAGCATTTT.

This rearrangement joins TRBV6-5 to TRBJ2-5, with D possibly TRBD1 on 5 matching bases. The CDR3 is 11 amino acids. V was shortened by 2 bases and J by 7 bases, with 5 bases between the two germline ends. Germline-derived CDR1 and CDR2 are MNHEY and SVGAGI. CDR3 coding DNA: TGTGCCAGCAGTTACAGGGGGACCCAGTACTTC. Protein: CASSYRGTQYF.